Listed below are T cell receptor beta chains from one sample, sequenced in a study of T cells after yellow fever vaccination. MiXCR, applied by TCRdb to the 5' RACE reads, yields one record per CDR3 protein. Among hundreds of thousands of distinct CDR3 sequences listed, roughly a fifth were seen once. The specimen comprised PBMCs, sampled 15 days after the yellow fever booster vaccination. These receptors were taken from a man aged 25 to 45 who received the YFV17D yellow fever vaccine. Each CDR3 is given with its conserved first and last residue. A D gene is named only where the DNA matches it firmly. Size is omitted from some rows. Given values are once, few, many or a class for expanded clones.

cdr3_nt | cdr3_aa | j_call | d_call | clone_size | v_call
TGCAGCGTGCGGGACGTCGAGCAGTACTTC | CSVRDVEQYF | TRBJ2-7 | . | few | TRBV29-1
TGCAGCGTTAGACTGGCCGGGGAGCTGTTTTTT | CSVRLAGELFF | TRBJ2-2 | . | few | TRBV29-1
TGCGCCAGCAGCCCGGGACTAGCGGGAAGGAGGCAGTACTTC | CASSPGLAGRRQYF | TRBJ2-7 | TRBD2 | . | TRBV5-1
TGCGCCAGCAGCCGGACAGGGCCGTCCTACGAGCAGTACTTC | CASSRTGPSYEQYF | TRBJ2-7 | TRBD1 | few | TRBV5-1
TGTGCCAGCAGCTTGAACCCATTCACAGATACGCAGTATTTT | CASSLNPFTDTQYF | TRBJ2-3 | . | few | TRBV7-2
TGTGCCAGCAGCCAGGGGGTCTACAATGAGCAGTTCTTC | CASSQGVYNEQFF | TRBJ2-1 | TRBD1 | . | TRBV7-8
TGCAGTGCTAGAGGAGACAGTCTAGCCAAAAACATTCAGTACTTC | CSARGDSLAKNIQYF | TRBJ2-4 | . | . | TRBV20-1
TGCAGTGCTATATGGGGAGGAACTAATGAAAAACTGTTTTTT | CSAIWGGTNEKLFF | TRBJ1-4 | . | . | TRBV20-1
TGTGCCAGCAGCCGCCGGACAGGCGACTCTAGCACAGATACGCAGTATTTT | CASSRRTGDSSTDTQYF | TRBJ2-3 | TRBD1 | many | TRBV14
TGCAGCGTCTACCGGTTTAGCGGTGACGCGAGCACCGGGGAGCTGTTTTTT | CSVYRFSGDASTGELFF | TRBJ2-2 | . | . | TRBV29-1
TGTGCCAGCAGCTTAGCGGACAGCTCTGGAAACACCATATATTTT | CASSLADSSGNTIYF | TRBJ1-3 | . | . | TRBV7-9
TGTGCCAGCAGTTACTCGGCTAGCGGGAGGGATACGCAGTATTTT | CASSYSASGRDTQYF | TRBJ2-3 | TRBD2 | few | TRBV6-5
TGTGCCAGCTCACCGACGGCACTAGCGGACTACGAGCAGTACTTC | CASSPTALADYEQYF | TRBJ2-7 | TRBD2 | few | TRBV18